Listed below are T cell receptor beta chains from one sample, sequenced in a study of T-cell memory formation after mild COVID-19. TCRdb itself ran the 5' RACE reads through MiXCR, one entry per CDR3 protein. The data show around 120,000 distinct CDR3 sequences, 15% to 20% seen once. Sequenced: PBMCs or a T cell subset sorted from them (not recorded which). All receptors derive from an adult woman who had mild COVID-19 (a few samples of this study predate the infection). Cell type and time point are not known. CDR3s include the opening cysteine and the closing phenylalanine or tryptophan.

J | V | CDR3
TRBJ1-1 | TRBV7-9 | CASSTQGFDTEAFF
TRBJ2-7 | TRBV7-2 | CASRPGTAGTYEQYF
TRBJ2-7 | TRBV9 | CASSPRSAGSYEQYF
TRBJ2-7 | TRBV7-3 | CASIHPSYEQYF
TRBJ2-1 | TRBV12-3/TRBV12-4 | CASRRTGDHEQFF
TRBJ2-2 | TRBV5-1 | CASSLAGANTGELFF
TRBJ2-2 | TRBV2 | CASGNQGPGELFF
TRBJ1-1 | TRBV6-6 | CASSGTGADTEAFF
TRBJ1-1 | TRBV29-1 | CSAGGTDPLNTEAFF
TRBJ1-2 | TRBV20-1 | CSASWGGINYGYTF
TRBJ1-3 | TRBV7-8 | CASSLEVENTIYF
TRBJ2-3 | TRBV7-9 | CASSLVGGGRRTQYF
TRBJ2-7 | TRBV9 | CASSVPQAAPRDYEQYF
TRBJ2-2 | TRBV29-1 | CSGLQAGGELFF
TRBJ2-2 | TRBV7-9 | CASSIDGGGNTGELFF
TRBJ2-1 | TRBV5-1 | CASMTMRLAGGPGHNEQFF
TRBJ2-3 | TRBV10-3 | CAISESIRGVTDTQYF
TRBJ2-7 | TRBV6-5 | CASSFDRGPFYEQYF
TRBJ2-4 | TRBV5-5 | CASSLVPRQEHIQYF
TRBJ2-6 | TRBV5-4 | CASSHDAGANVLTF
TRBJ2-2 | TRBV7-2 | CASSLDGISTGELFF
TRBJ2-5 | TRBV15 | CATSRAGTSRGETQYF
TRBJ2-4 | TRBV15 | CATSSKLAKNIQYF
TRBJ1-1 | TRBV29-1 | CRVPSPFMNTEAFF
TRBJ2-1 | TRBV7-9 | CASSMGTSGSSDEQFF
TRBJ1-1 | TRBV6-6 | CASSWDPNTEAFF
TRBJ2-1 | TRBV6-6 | CASSYSRLAGGQFF
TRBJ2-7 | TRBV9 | CASSVGAGSTYEQYF
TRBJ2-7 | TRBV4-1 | CASSLRTGNYEQYF
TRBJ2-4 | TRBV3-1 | CASSQDGGRYF
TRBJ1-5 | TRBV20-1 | CSALRDRGNQPQHF
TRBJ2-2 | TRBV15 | CATSRPLGLAGANTGELFF
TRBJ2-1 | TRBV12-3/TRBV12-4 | CASSHPKTSGGCFF
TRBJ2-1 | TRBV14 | CASRTSGRTEQFF
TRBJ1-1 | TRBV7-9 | CASSPAGMNTEAFF
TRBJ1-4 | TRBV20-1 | CSARGPGSNEKLFF
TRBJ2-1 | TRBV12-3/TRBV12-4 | CASSFWGLAGYEQFF
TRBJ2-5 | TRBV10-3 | CAISETGTSGAKETQYF
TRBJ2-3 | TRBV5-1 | CASSLSGVNTDTQYF
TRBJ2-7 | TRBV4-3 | CASSQETRDRAFYEQYF